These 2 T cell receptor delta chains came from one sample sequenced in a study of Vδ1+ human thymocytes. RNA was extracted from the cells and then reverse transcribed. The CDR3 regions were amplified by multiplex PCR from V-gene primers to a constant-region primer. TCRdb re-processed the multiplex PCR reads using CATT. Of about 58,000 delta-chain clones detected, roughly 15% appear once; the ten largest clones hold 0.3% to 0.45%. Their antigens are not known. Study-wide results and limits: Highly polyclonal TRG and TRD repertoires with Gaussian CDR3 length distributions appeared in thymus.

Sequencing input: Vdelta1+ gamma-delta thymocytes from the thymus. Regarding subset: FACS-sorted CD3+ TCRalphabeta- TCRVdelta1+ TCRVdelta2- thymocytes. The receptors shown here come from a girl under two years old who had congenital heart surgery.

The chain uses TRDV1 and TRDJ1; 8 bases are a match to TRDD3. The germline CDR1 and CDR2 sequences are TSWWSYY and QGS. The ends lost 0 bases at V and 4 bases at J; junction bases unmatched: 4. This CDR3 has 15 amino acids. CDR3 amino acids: CALGELGDNIDKLIF. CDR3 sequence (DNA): TGTGCTCTTGGGGAACTGGGGGATAATATCGATAAACTCATCTTT.

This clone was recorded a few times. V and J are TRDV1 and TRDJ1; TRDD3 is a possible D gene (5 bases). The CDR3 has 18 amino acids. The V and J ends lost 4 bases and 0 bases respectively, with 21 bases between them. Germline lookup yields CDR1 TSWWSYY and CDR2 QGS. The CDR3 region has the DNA TGTGCTCTTGGGGGGCCATACAAAATTGGGGAGTACACCGATAAACTCATCTTT. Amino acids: CALGGPYKIGEYTDKLIF.